These T cell receptor beta chains were read from a single sample in a study of control samples from healthy donors and cancer patients. Using immunoSEQ multiplex PCR, the repertoire was profiled, and TCRdb retains in-frame clones only, with some absent. The table lists approximately 97,000 clones, approximately 92% of them singletons, with approximately 3% in the top ten. Material: blood. These receptors came from a human donor in good health. The donor label of this sample is uncertain. The CDR3 runs from the conserved cysteine through the conserved F or W. A D gene is named only where the DNA matches it firmly. Clone size is given for some rows only: seen once, a few or many times, or a class if the clone is expanded.

d_call	clone_size	j_call	v_call	cdr3_nt	cdr3_aa
TRBD1	-	TRBJ1-1	TRBV2	TGTGCCAGCAGGCACACCGGGACAGGGTTCTCGGACACTGAAGCTTTCTTT	CASRHTGTGFSDTEAFF
-	-	TRBJ1-2	TRBV5-4	TGTGCCAGCAGCTTGGACTATGGCTACACCTTC	CASSLDYGYTF
TRBD2	few	TRBJ2-1	TRBV11-2	TGTGCCAGCAAGCAGCGGGGGGATAGCTCCTACAATGAGCAGTTCTTC	CASKQRGDSSYNEQFF
TRBD2	-	TRBJ2-1	TRBV6-1	TGTGCCAGCAGTGAAGCTTGGCGGGGGGGCCAAAATGAGCAGTTCTTC	CASSEAWRGGQNEQFF
-	once	TRBJ1-6	TRBV5-8	TGTGCCAGCAGCTTGGAGCCCGGCGGTTCACCCCTCCACTTT	CASSLEPGGSPLHF
-	-	TRBJ2-2	TRBV6-2/TRBV6-3	TGTGCCAGCAGTTACAGGGCAGGGCGTACCGGGGAGCTGTTTTTT	CASSYRAGRTGELFF
TRBD1	-	TRBJ1-1	TRBV9	TGTGCCAGCAGCGTAGGGGACAGGGCCTCCACTGAAGCTTTCTTT	CASSVGDRASTEAFF
TRBD1	-	TRBJ2-7	TRBV28	TGTGCCAGCAGTCCGCCCGGGACAGTCTTCTACGAGCAGTACTTC	CASSPPGTVFYEQYF
-	-	TRBJ2-7	TRBV5-1	TGCGCCAGCAGCTTGAGCGGACCTTACGAGCAGTACTTC	CASSLSGPYEQYF
-	-	TRBJ2-2	TRBV19	TGTGCCAGTTCCCAGCAGAGTCTTACTTGGGCAAGCACCGGGGAGCTGTTTTTT	CASSQQSLTWASTGELFF
TRBD2	-	TRBJ2-7	TRBV4-2	TGTGCCAGCAGCCTCTCGGGGGGTGGCGAGCAGTACTTC	CASSLSGGGEQYF
TRBD1	-	TRBJ2-1	TRBV7-2	TGTGCCAGCAGCCCCCGAGCCCAGGGGGCTATGAATGAGCAGTTCTTC	CASSPRAQGAMNEQFF
TRBD1	-	TRBJ1-2	TRBV6-5	TGTGCCAGCTTCCGGGACAGGGATCTTGGTGGCTACACCTTC	CASFRDRDLGGYTF
-	-	TRBJ2-3	TRBV4-2	TGTGCCAGCAGCCAAGGAGGTAGTTCCGATACGCAGTATTTT	CASSQGGSSDTQYF
TRBD1	-	TRBJ1-2	TRBV30	TGTGCCTGGAGTGCGGACAGGGGAACGTCTGGCTACACCTTC	CAWSADRGTSGYTF
-	-	TRBJ1-2	TRBV6-5	TGTGCCAGCAGTTACGATCCGGGGGGCGACTATGGCTACACCTTC	CASSYDPGGDYGYTF
-	-	TRBJ1-3	TRBV28	TGTGCCAGCAGAGGACAGAGAGAGGGAAACACCATATATTTT	CASRGQREGNTIYF
TRBD1	-	TRBJ2-2	TRBV27	TGTGCCAGCAGTGAGAACCGGGACAGGGTCCCCGGGGAGCTGTTTTTT	CASSENRDRVPGELFF
-	-	TRBJ1-6	TRBV29-1	TGCAGCGCCTCGACAGGTTATAATTCACCCCTCCACTTT	CSASTGYNSPLHF
-	-	TRBJ2-7	TRBV7-8	TGTGCCAGCAGCTTACCTTTGCTGGGAATCAACGAAGAGCAGTACTTC	CASSLPLLGINEEQYF
-	-	TRBJ2-3	TRBV19	TGTGCCAGTACCCCAACGAGTCGGGGCCACACAGATACGCAGTATTTT	CASTPTSRGHTDTQYF
TRBD1	-	TRBJ2-1	TRBV10-3	TGTGCCGTCCGGGACAGTGGGGACAATGAGCAGTTCTTC	CAVRDSGDNEQFF
-	few	TRBJ1-2	TRBV5-4	TGTGCCAGCAAAATCCAGGGTGTACCCTATGGCTACACCTTC	CASKIQGVPYGYTF
-	-	TRBJ1-6	TRBV24-1	TGTGCCCCCGTGGCAGCTACAAAGCGGAATTCACCCCTCCACTTT	CAPVAATKRNSPLHF
-	-	TRBJ2-5	TRBV5-1	TGCGCCAGCAGCTTGGGAGGGAGCCAAGAGACCCAGTACTTC	CASSLGGSQETQYF
-	-	TRBJ2-1	TRBV7-3	TGTGCCAGCAGCTTAGACAGGAAATATGAGCAGTTCTTC	CASSLDRKYEQFF
-	-	TRBJ2-5	TRBV19	TGTGCCAGTAGTAGGACAGTAGGATCCATCCTCCAAGAGACCCAGTACTTC	CASSRTVGSILQETQYF
-	-	TRBJ1-1	TRBV10-3	TGTGCCATCAGCGAAGGGGTGGAGCTGGCTTTCTTT	CAISEGVELAFF
-	-	TRBJ2-3	TRBV13	TGTGCCAGCAGCCCCCGGCCGGGGGGCACAGATACGCAGTATTTT	CASSPRPGGTDTQYF
TRBD1	-	TRBJ1-6	TRBV5-4	TGTGCCAGCAGCTTAGAGGCAGGGGGCGTCGGCAATTCACCCCTCCACTTT	CASSLEAGGVGNSPLHF
-	-	TRBJ1-2	TRBV19	TGTGCCAGTAGGTATTTTGGGGACTCCGATACCTATGGCTACACCTTC	CASRYFGDSDTYGYTF
-	-	TRBJ1-6	TRBV27	TGTGCCAGCAGTTTCCGGGGCGGTAATTCACCCCTCCACTTT	CASSFRGGNSPLHF
-	-	TRBJ2-4	TRBV3-1/TRBV3-2	TGTGCCAGCAGCCAAGACAATCAGCGGCCCAAAAACATTCAGTACTTC	CASSQDNQRPKNIQYF
-	once	TRBJ2-6	TRBV5-1	TGCGCCAGCAGCCCCCAGGGTATCTCTGGGGCCAACGTCCTGACTTTC	CASSPQGISGANVLTF
-	-	TRBJ1-2	TRBV6-6	TGTGCCAGCAGTTACTCCGGCTACACCTTC	CASSYSGYTF
-	-	TRBJ1-3	TRBV30	TGTGCCTGGAGCCAGGGAAAGAATACTGGAAACACCATATATTTT	CAWSQGKNTGNTIYF
-	-	TRBJ1-1	TRBV19	TGTGCCAGTAGTATAGATGGACAGAGGAACACTGAAGCTTTCTTT	CASSIDGQRNTEAFF
TRBD1	-	TRBJ1-1	TRBV6-5	TGTGCCAGCAGCCTACTACAGGGGGCTGAAGCTTTCTTT	CASSLLQGAEAFF
-	-	TRBJ1-4	TRBV27	TGTGCCAGCAAAAAGGGGACAACAAATGAAAAACTGTTTTTT	CASKKGTTNEKLFF